This section outlines one T cell receptor (beta chain) sequence together with its context. Antigen: not known. These data originate in a study of CD8 T cells in Susac syndrome. The RNA input was roughly 0.45 to 1 ug, and it was reverse transcribed with random hexamers. An immunoSEQ multiplex PCR amplified TCR beta CDR3 over 54 Vbeta and 13 Jbeta. TCRdb reprocessed the immunoSEQ multiplex PCR reads via MiXCR and lists one record per CDR3 protein. The repertoire consists of roughly 80,000 distinct CDR3 sequences, with approximately 94% occurring once and the leading ten covering about 0.48%. Recently defined diagnostic criteria classed the Susac syndrome patients as definite or probable. Study results and limitations: Within total CD8+ repertoires, under 20 Susac-specific public clones were found, and within CD8+ TEMRA repertoires, five.

What was sequenced was CD8+ T cells from PBMCs. The source is a human donor with Susac syndrome.

This CDR3 reads CASSPGSYNEQFF. CDR3 DNA: TGTGCCAGCAGCCCAGGTAGTTACAATGAGCAGTTCTTC. This chain uses TRBV7-6 with TRBJ2-1, with no clear D. Trimming removed 5 bases from V and 4 bases from J, with 9 bases in between. The length of the CDR3 is 13 residues. Germline CDR1 is SGHVS and CDR2 is FNYEAQ.